This TCR beta chain was documented in a study of blood T cells in healthy people across ages (dated by TCRdb to about 2015). Background for the entire study: In model experiments, roughly one uniquely barcoded TCR beta cDNA molecule per two T cells was captured by template switching. Age-related changes in TCR beta repertoire diversity were measured in the study by deep sequencing normalized with unique cDNA molecular identifiers. Four age groups were formed from the donors: young (average about 15 years), middle-aged (roughly 38), aged (under 70) and long-lived (about 75). To avoid experimental bias, donors of different ages were randomly spread across the sequencing lanes. The study analyzed two additional independent replicas of 1 million unique cDNA reads from the same blood draw for two donors, one aged 18 to 30 and one aged 80 or older.

This clonotype appeared many times. The specificity of this receptor is unknown. No clone much larger than this one lies a single base away; base qualities are absent. Library construction relied on 5' RACE. The reads were generated on an Illumina HiSeq 2500. A second roughly 7 to 11 cycle PCR used a sample-barcoded 5' primer and a J-beta primer mix. A template-switch 5' adaptor carrying 12 random nucleotides introduced a unique molecular identifier onto each TCR beta cDNA molecule. Each sample yielded at least 2.5 million CDR3-containing paired-end reads. The Mint cDNA synthesis kit, primed by a TRBC-specific oligonucleotide, was used to synthesize first-strand cDNA from all RNA. Following uracil-DNA glycosylase treatment, a first 18-cycle PCR with universal primers M1SS and BC2_uni_R was performed on all cDNA. The study's own analysis went as follows. For normalization, 1 million high-quality reads were randomly selected from each sample, with every read carrying a distinct molecular identifier. Instead of being binned into consensus sequences, reads with shared molecular identifiers were discarded. MiTCR, set to a Q25 quality threshold and the strictest error-elimination algorithm, was used for CDR3 identification, clonotype clustering and error correction. A nonparametric unseen species model with Euler transformation was used to estimate lower-bound total TCR beta diversity. TCRdb ran its own pipeline on the public reads, namely fastp trimming at Q25 and MiXCR clone calling, and kept in-frame beta chains. Duplicate CDR3 protein sequences are folded into a single record with the most common DNA and genes. These V and J calls are TCRdb output, not the study's own analysis. The table for this sample lists hundreds of thousands of distinct CDR3 sequences; under 65% of them were counted only once. The top ten constitute about 14% of the sample.

The paper's findings and limits, for the study overall: Since profiling was done on bulk unsorted PBMCs, naive and antigen-experienced compartments could not be conclusively compared. Compared with the aged group, more naive CD4+ T cells, fewer expanded clones and increased TCR diversity were shown by the long-lived group, suggesting age selection. Observed TCR beta diversity correlated strongly with the percentage of naive T cells measured by flow cytometry. Estimates of total diversity from one million sequenced T cells were regarded as lower bounds and underestimates. Because donor CMV infection status was unknown, age-related changes in expanded clonotypes were potentially confounded. Observed TCR beta diversity per million T cells fell roughly linearly with age, and a significant reduction was already apparent by age about 38.

Donors were approximately 42 systemically healthy Caucasian individuals from Russia aged roughly 6 to 90 years. Ten milliliters of peripheral blood were drawn from each donor into EDTA-treated Vacutainer tubes. Ficoll-Paque density-gradient centrifugation was used to isolate PBMCs, with at least 6 million per sample. Total RNA was extracted from PBMCs with Trizol reagent, with at least 5.5 micrograms obtained per sample. For every donor, flow cytometry on a PBMC aliquot measured the percentage of naive CD45RAhigh/CD27high T cells. From the cysteine up to the phenylalanine, the CDR3 has a length of 16 residues. Solely the CDR3 DNA is kept, with 48 bases framed from the first base. The germline V end is reduced by 6 bases and the J end by 0 bases; junction bases left unmatched: 9. The germline V gene sets CDR1 to MNHNS and CDR2 to SASEGT.

This TCR came from a woman at least 80 years old in good health. Recombination connected TRBV6-1 to TRBJ2-3; 7 junctional bases match TRBD2. Source material: blood. The nucleotides are TGTGCCAGCAGGGGGGAGAGGACTAGTAGCACAGATACGCAGTATTTT. Its protein is CASRGERTSSTDTQYF.